These T cell receptor beta chains were read from a single sample in a study of T cells in localized non-small cell lung cancer. Assay used: immunoSEQ multiplex PCR; TCRdb lists only in-frame clones, some missing. Of more than 30,000 clones in the sample, 78% were seen once. The material was peripheral blood, obtained before any cancer treatment. Receptors were obtained from a male donor at least 60 years old with stage II squamous cell lung carcinoma. CDR3s include the opening cysteine and the closing phenylalanine or tryptophan. D genes are given only for firm matches. Clone size is given for some rows only: seen once, a few or many times, or a class if the clone is expanded.

CASSSTGGGNIQYF,TRBD1,NA,TRBV7-2
CASSLNLAGAVEQFF,TRBD2,NA,TRBV7-3
CASTLTDTQYF,NA,NA,TRBV11-2
CASGVRGAVAKNIQYF,NA,NA,TRBV2
CASSQGLAVTYNEQFF,TRBD2,NA,TRBV7-2
CASSFGSGGSPLHF,NA,NA,TRBV7-2
CASGEGTDQPYYEQYF,TRBD1,NA,TRBV12-5
CAWSVSSYNSPLHF,NA,NA,TRBV30
CASSLERVPGANVLTF,NA,NA,TRBV11-1
CASSEGLAINNEQFF,TRBD2,few,TRBV6-6
CASSRRDVRETQYF,NA,NA,TRBV7-9
CASSPGDNTEAFF,NA,NA,TRBV18
CASSADRVREYYGYTF,TRBD1,NA,TRBV2
CASSRGQNYGYTF,NA,NA,TRBV7-9
CASSLAHGLSTEAFF,NA,NA,TRBV5-1
CASSFGGPRYGYTF,NA,once,TRBV27
CAFSLERSYGYTF,NA,NA,TRBV30
CASSSQTGGAGELFF,TRBD1,NA,TRBV9
CAIRRLAGEDGELFF,TRBD2,NA,TRBV10-3
CASTNRGAPLMEQYF,NA,NA,TRBV28
CATSGRGHLGPTTDTQYF,NA,NA,TRBV15
CASSGQGVGNSPLHF,TRBD1,NA,TRBV9
CAISGQGRYGYTF,TRBD1,NA,TRBV10-3
CASSRGGQVSYEQYF,NA,few,TRBV9
CASSRDSNQPQHF,NA,NA,TRBV18
CASGPGTKNTDTQYF,TRBD2,NA,TRBV7-7
CASSPGQGAPTEQFF,TRBD1,NA,TRBV7-3
CASSLGAISNQPQHF,NA,NA,TRBV5-4
CASSYEVRGREQYF,NA,NA,TRBV6-6
CASTGDFNQPQHF,NA,few,TRBV6-1
CASSTLVDREEIPRHTIYF,NA,NA,TRBV21-1
CASTPARAANNSPLHF,NA,NA,TRBV28
CASSRGTDLNTEAFF,TRBD1,NA,TRBV5-1
CAWRSPSGSETQYF,TRBD2,NA,TRBV30
CASSQDLRAAGAGETQYF,TRBD2,NA,TRBV4-3
CASSSNRGNQPQHF,NA,few,TRBV6-5
CASSQNQLNKNIQYF,NA,few,TRBV4-1
CASSLAGQREQYF,NA,NA,TRBV5-6
CASSSRTGGLYEQYF,TRBD1,NA,TRBV28
CASSPDYANTGELFF,NA,NA,TRBV7-7
CASSLGPTGTSGYEQYF,TRBD2,NA,TRBV5-1
CSVIPSGRSYNEQFF,TRBD2,NA,TRBV29-1
CASSLGGSYGNTEAFF,NA,NA,TRBV5-4
CASSQDNRLAGGGRKNIQYF,TRBD2,NA,TRBV14
CATSIGTPSSYEQYF,NA,NA,TRBV15
CATKRAPSYNEQFF,NA,NA,TRBV6-4
CASIWGKGAGELFF,NA,NA,TRBV5-6
CASSPGQGPNEKLFF,TRBD1,few,TRBV7-9
CASSQSVTAVLYSGNTIYF,NA,NA,TRBV4-1
CASSPEAWPNQPQHF,NA,few,TRBV18
CASSSFRGPKETQYF,NA,NA,TRBV11-3
CASSSQGTETQYF,NA,NA,TRBV27
CASSRGVGAYNEQFF,NA,NA,TRBV19
CASITPGTGAGNEQFF,TRBD1,NA,TRBV7-3
CASMLLGYNEQFF,NA,NA,TRBV2